The clone carrying this T cell receptor (beta chain) showed up just a few times. Its specificity is unknown. This sample is part of a study of cytomegalovirus exposure and HLA in healthy donors. The primer mix had 60 Vbeta and 13 Jbeta primers. Profiled with immunoSEQ multiplex PCR; TCRdb holds only in-frame clones, not every one. The sample consists of over 100,000 clones, roughly 63% of them appearing once. General study results and limits: Association of approximately 18,000 TCR beta sequences with HLA alleles was found at 0.05 false discovery rate in a later analysis. Later on, analysis showed that most CMV-associated TCR beta chains appeared to be HLA-restricted.

The CDR3 spans 15 residues. J lost 9 bases, V lost 4 bases, and 9 bases had no gene match. CDR1 is SGHNT and CDR2 is YYREEE in the germline V gene (reference sequence). The specimen was PBMCs. This TCR derives from a man aged 35-49 years in good health and CMV-seropositive. The rearrangement joins TRBV5-4 to TRBJ2-1; 11 bases line up with TRBD2. CDR3 coding DNA: TGTGCCAGCAGCATCCCTAGCGGGAGGATTCCTGAGCAGTTCTTC. It translates to CASSIPSGRIPEQFF.